One and the same sample provided the 9 T cell receptor beta chains below, sequenced in a study of blood T cell repertoires in COVID-19. Method: immunoSEQ multiplex PCR; TCRdb's copy keeps in-frame clones and lacks some. Here the sample spans around 190,000 clones, about 76% being singletons. Sample: peripheral blood. All receptors derive from a middle-aged woman with COVID-19, enrolled during active disease.

The chain is built from TRBV29-1 and TRBJ2-7; perhaps TRBD1 as D (5 bases). CDR1 and CDR2 from the germline V gene are SQVTM and ANQGSEA. The ends were cut back, 6 bases at V and 2 bases at J, with 17 bases in the middle. CDR3 length: 14 amino acids. CDR3 protein: CSVLQGSLTYEQYF. CDR3 DNA: TGCAGCGTCCTTCAGGGTAGTTTGACCTACGAGCAGTACTTC.

This chain uses TRBV6-1 with TRBJ2-5; TRBD2 matches at 10 bases. Trimming took 3 bases from V and 4 from J; bases not matched to a gene: 8. This CDR3 comprises 16 residues. The V gene's germline CDR1 is MNHNS and CDR2 SASEGT. CDR3 in amino acids: CASSDSGRAHRETQYF. The CDR3, as DNA: TGTGCCAGCAGTGACAGCGGGAGGGCCCACCGAGAGACCCAGTACTTC.

V and J are TRBV12-1 and TRBJ1-2. TRBV12-1 is reported as a pseudogene. The CDR3 has 17 amino acids. CDR3 in DNA: TGTGCCAGCAGCTCGAGGCTCTCCGGTGGAGCTAACTATGGCTACACCTTC. Its protein product is CASSSRLSGGANYGYTF.

This clone was recorded only once. The chain uses TRBV5-6 and TRBJ1-4, with 7 bases fitting TRBD1. V was clipped by 4 bases and J by 3 bases; unmatched bases: 6. There are 15 residues in the CDR3. CDR1 and CDR2 (germline): SGHDT, YYEEEE. This CDR3 is CASSLPGQSNEKLFF. Written as DNA, the CDR3 is TGTGCCAGCAGCCTACCGGGACAGTCTAATGAAAAACTGTTTTTT.

The chain couples TRBV11-3 to TRBJ2-7; D is possibly TRBD1 (6 bases). CDR1 is SGHNT and CDR2 is YENEEA in the germline V gene. The V end was cut by 2 bases, the J end by 5 bases, with 10 bases between. CDR3 length: 13 residues. The CDR3 reads CASSLRGGDEQYF. DNA for the CDR3: TGTGCCAGCAGCTTAAGAGGGGGAGACGAGCAGTACTTC.

V is TRBV6-5 and J is TRBJ2-7; 10 bases align to TRBD1. From germline, CDR1 is MNHEY and CDR2 SVGAGI. J gave up 4 bases and V 0 bases, and 3 bases lay outside the gene matches. This CDR3 region has 15 residues. The DNA of the CDR3 is TGTGCCAGCAGTTACTCGGGGACAGGGGAGTACGAGCAGTACTTC. Amino acids: CASSYSGTGEYEQYF.

The V call is TRBV18, the J call TRBJ1-3; D is perhaps TRBD1 (6 bases). The CDR3 totals 17 residues. Trimming removed 1 base at V and 0 bases at J, with 13 bases between. Germline values: CDR1 KGHSH, CDR2 LQKENI. CDR3: CASSPQQGSHSGNTIYF. In nucleotides, the CDR3 is TGTGCCAGCTCACCACAACAGGGCAGTCACTCTGGAAACACCATATATTTT.

This chain connects TRBV5-6 to TRBJ2-2, with TRBD1 identical over 8 bases. Germline V CDR1 and CDR2: SGHDT, YYEEEE. V was clipped by 3 bases and J by 7 bases; unmatched bases: 5. This CDR3 comprises 14 residues. The CDR3 region is CASSSIQGDGELFF. DNA of the CDR3: TGTGCCAGCAGCTCTATACAGGGGGACGGGGAGCTGTTTTTT.

The sample holds a few counts of this clone. This sequence joins TRBV12-3 or TRBV12-4 and TRBJ1-2, with a possible D match to TRBD1 (6 bases). V shed 6 bases and J shed 7 bases, with 15 bases lying between them. The CDR3 contains 13 residues. CDR3 protein: CASRTGGPGGYTF. The CDR3 DNA reads TGTGCCAGCAGAACGGGGGGCCCCGGTGGCTACACCTTC.